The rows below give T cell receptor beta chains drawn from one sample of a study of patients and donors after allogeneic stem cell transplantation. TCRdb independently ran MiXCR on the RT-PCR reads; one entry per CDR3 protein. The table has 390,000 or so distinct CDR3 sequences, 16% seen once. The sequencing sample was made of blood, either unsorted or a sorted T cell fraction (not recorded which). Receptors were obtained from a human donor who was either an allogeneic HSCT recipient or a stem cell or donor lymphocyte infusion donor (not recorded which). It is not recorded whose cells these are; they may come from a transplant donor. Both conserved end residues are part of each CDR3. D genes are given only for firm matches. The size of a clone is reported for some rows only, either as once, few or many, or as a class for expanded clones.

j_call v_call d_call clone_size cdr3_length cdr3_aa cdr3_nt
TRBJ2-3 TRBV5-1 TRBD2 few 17 CASSSGTSGSSTDTQYF TGCGCCAGCAGCTCCGGGACTAGCGGCTCTTCCACAGATACGCAGTATTTT
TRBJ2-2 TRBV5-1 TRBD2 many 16 CASSLGLAGNTGELFF TGCGCCAGCAGCTTGGGGCTAGCGGGAAACACCGGGGAGCTGTTTTTT
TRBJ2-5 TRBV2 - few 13 CASMGLREETQYF TGTGCCAGCATGGGACTCCGGGAAGAGACCCAGTACTTC
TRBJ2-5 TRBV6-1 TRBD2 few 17 CASSPMDVAGGLETQYF TGTGCCAGCAGCCCTATGGATGTAGCGGGGGGGCTAGAGACCCAGTACTTC
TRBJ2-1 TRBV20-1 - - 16 CSARPPSEGSYNEQFF TGCAGTGCTAGACCCCCATCGGAGGGCTCCTACAATGAGCAGTTCTTC
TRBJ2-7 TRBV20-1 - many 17 CSARTPAGWYMSYEQYF TGCAGTGCTAGAACCCCCGCAGGGTGGTATATGTCCTACGAGCAGTACTTC
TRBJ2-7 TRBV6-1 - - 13 CASSREPTREQYF TGTGCCAGCAGTCGGGAGCCGACACGCGAGCAGTACTTC
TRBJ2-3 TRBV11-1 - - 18 CASSLASGSKVSTDTQYF TGTGCCAGCAGCTTAGCAAGCGGATCCAAGGTTAGCACAGATACGCAGTATTTT
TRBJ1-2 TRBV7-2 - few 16 CASSRYPGPKAVGYTF TGTGCCAGCAGCCGTTACCCGGGACCGAAGGCTGTGGGCTACACCTTC
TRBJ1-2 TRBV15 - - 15 CATSIDTAANYGYTF TGTGCCACCAGCATCGATACCGCCGCTAACTATGGCTACACCTTC
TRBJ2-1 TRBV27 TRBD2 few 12 CASRWGGNEQFF TGTGCCAGCAGGTGGGGGGGCAATGAGCAGTTCTTC
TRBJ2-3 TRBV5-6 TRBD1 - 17 CASSLRRPGQGGDTQYF TGTGCCAGCAGCTTAAGAAGGCCGGGACAGGGGGGAGATACGCAGTATTTT
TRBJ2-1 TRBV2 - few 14 CASRKGVSYNEQFF TGTGCCAGCAGAAAGGGGGTCTCCTACAATGAGCAGTTCTTC
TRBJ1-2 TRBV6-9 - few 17 CASRYPDRDGANYGYTF TGTGCCAGCAGGTATCCGGACCGGGACGGAGCTAACTATGGCTACACCTTC
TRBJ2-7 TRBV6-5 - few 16 CASSYSGLAWPYEQYF TGTGCCAGCAGTTACTCAGGGCTAGCGTGGCCCTACGAGCAGTACTTC
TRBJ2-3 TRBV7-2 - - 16 CASSLVSGVRRDTQYF TGTGCCAGCAGCTTAGTCTCGGGGGTGCGGAGAGATACGCAGTATTTT
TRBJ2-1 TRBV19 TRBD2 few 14 CASTRLAGYNEQFF TGTGCCAGTACCCGACTAGCGGGATATAATGAGCAGTTCTTC
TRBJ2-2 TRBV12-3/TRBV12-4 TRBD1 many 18 CASSQTGQGAFGTGELFF TGTGCCAGCAGTCAAACGGGACAGGGGGCATTCGGGACCGGGGAGCTGTTTTTT
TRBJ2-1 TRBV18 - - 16 CASSPRPGPAYNEQFF TGTGCCAGCTCACCAAGGCCCGGCCCGGCCTACAATGAGCAGTTCTTC
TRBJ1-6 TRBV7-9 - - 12 CASSPLGGSLHF TGTGCCAGCAGCCCGCTCGGGGGTTCCCTCCACTTT
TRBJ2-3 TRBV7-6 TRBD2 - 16 CASSSLAGGPTDTQYF TGTGCCAGCAGCTCTCTAGCGGGAGGGCCCACAGATACGCAGTATTTT
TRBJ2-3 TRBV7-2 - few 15 CASTFGGRLTDTQYF TGTGCCAGCACTTTTGGGGGACGTCTCACAGATACGCAGTATTTT
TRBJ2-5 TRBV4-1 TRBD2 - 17 CASSQDMVAGGQETQYF TGCGCCAGCAGCCAAGATATGGTAGCGGGGGGCCAAGAGACCCAGTACTTC
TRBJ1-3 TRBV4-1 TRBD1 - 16 CASSPGGQRLRNTIYF TGCGCCAGCAGCCCTGGGGGACAGAGATTAAGAAACACCATATATTTT
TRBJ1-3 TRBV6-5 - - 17 CASSYSGAPLSGNTIYF TGTGCCAGCAGTTACTCGGGGGCGCCGTTATCTGGAAACACCATATATTTT
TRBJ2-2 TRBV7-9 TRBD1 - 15 CASSPADRAPGELFF TGTGCCAGCAGCCCTGCCGACAGGGCGCCCGGGGAGCTGTTTTTT
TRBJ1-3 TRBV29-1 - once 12 CSAGRAGNTIYF TGCAGTGCGGGTAGGGCCGGAAACACCATATATTTT
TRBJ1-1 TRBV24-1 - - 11 CATADRFEAFF TGTGCCACCGCCGACAGATTTGAAGCTTTCTTT
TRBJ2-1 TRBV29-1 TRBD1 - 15 CSVEDRQGAGNEQFF TGCAGCGTTGAGGATCGACAGGGGGCAGGGAATGAGCAGTTCTTC
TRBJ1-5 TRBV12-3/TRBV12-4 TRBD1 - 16 CASSFRGLTGNQPQHF TGTGCCAGCAGTTTCAGGGGGCTCACCGGCAATCAGCCCCAGCATTTT
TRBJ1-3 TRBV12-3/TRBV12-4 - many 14 CASSAGDFGNTIYF TGTGCCAGCAGTGCAGGGGACTTTGGAAACACCATATATTTT
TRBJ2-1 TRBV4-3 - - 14 CASSRGTGFNEQFF TGCGCCAGCAGCCGTGGGACTGGGTTCAATGAGCAGTTCTTC
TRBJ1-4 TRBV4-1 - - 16 CASSQAAQGIGEKLFF TGCGCCAGCAGCCAAGCAGCTCAGGGAATTGGGGAAAAACTGTTTTTT
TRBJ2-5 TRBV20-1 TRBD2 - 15 CSARPIAGFQETQYF TGCAGTGCTAGACCTATAGCGGGCTTCCAAGAGACCCAGTACTTC
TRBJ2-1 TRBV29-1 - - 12 CSVDGQPNEQFF TGCAGCGTTGACGGACAACCCAATGAGCAGTTCTTC
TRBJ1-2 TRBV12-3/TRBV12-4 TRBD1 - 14 CASSPRTGVYGYTF TGTGCCAGCAGTCCGAGGACAGGAGTCTATGGCTACACCTTC
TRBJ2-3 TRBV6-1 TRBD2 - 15 CASRVQSGTTDTQYF TGTGCCAGCAGAGTACAGAGCGGGACCACAGATACGCAGTATTTT
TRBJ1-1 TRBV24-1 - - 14 CATSDPSRGTEAFF TGTGCCACCAGTGACCCTTCCAGGGGAACTGAAGCTTTCTTT
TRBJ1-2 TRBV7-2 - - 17 CASSLGPEGALIWGYTF TGTGCCAGCAGCTTAGGCCCCGAAGGGGCGTTAATTTGGGGCTACACCTTC
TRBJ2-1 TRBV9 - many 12 CASSGDYDEQFF TGTGCCAGCAGCGGCGATTACGATGAGCAGTTCTTC
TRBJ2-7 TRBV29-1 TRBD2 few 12 CSAGTSFYEQYF TGCAGCGCTGGGACTAGTTTCTACGAGCAGTACTTC
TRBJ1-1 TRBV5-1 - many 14 CASSLGRLGTEAFF TGCGCCAGCAGCCTGGGACGGTTGGGCACTGAAGCTTTCTTT
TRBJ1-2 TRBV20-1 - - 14 CSASERQTNYGYTF TGCAGTGCTTCCGAACGACAGACTAACTATGGCTACACCTTC
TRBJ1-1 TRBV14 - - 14 CASSQDRWNTEAFF TGTGCCAGCAGCCAAGATCGATGGAACACTGAAGCTTTCTTT
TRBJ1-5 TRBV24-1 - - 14 CATSDGVSNQPQHF TGTGCCACCAGTGACGGAGTTAGCAATCAGCCCCAGCATTTT
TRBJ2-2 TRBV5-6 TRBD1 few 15 CASSEGQLNTGELFF TGTGCCAGCAGCGAGGGACAGCTGAACACCGGGGAGCTGTTTTTT
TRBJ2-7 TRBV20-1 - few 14 CSPGSGSFSYEQYF TGCAGTCCCGGGTCGGGGTCTTTCTCCTACGAGCAGTACTTC
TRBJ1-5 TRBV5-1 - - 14 CASSLDSASQPQHF TGCGCCAGCAGCTTGGACAGTGCAAGTCAGCCCCAGCATTTT
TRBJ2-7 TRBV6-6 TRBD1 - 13 CASYGDSSYEQYF TGTGCCAGTTACGGGGACAGCTCCTACGAGCAGTACTTC
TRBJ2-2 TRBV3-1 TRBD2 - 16 CASSPRLLAFTGELFF TGTGCCAGCAGCCCCCGTTTACTAGCGTTCACCGGGGAGCTGTTTTTT